The entry below gives a single T cell receptor (beta chain) sequence along with its context. Antigen unknown. The data stem from a study of cytomegalovirus exposure and HLA in healthy donors. With 60 Vbeta and 13 Jbeta primers, the PCR was carried out. Clones were read by immunoSEQ multiplex PCR, and TCRdb kept only the in-frame ones, dropping some. The sample includes around 110,000 clones, around 80% of them seen just once. CDR1 SGHTA and CDR2 FQGNSA come from the germline V gene. CDR3 length: 16 residues. The J segment lost 1 base and the V segment lost 5 bases, leaving 8 bases of the junction unmatched. Regarding the study as a whole: High specificity and sensitivity for cytomegalovirus status were reported for the classifier. An analysis was carried out later, and it reportedly showed fewer N-insertions in an Asian-associated ancestry cluster than the approximately 680-donor mean.

The sequencing input was PBMCs. The origin of this receptor is a man in his 60s in good health and CMV-seronegative. V gene TRBV7-2 combines with J gene TRBJ2-5, with 9 positions matching TRBD2. CDR3 region: CASSTRGRGGQETQYF. CDR3 sequence (DNA): TGTGCCAGCAGCACCAGAGGGCGGGGGGGCCAAGAGACCCAGTACTTC.